Below are 19 T cell receptor beta chains sequenced from a single sample in a study of T cells after yellow fever vaccination. TCRdb fed the 5' RACE reads into MiXCR, producing one record per CDR3 protein. The table shows nearly 550,000 distinct CDR3 sequences, with 15% to 20% occurring only once. The material sequenced was PBMCs, taken 15 days after the yellow fever booster vaccination. These receptors all come from a man under 40 who received the YFV17D yellow fever vaccine.

The chain joins TRBV29-1 to TRBJ2-7, with TRBD1 identical over 9 bases. There are 14 residues in the CDR3. Trimming at V came to 2 bases and at J to 5 bases, leaving 7 bases not matched to a gene. CDR1 and CDR2 from the germline V gene are SQVTM and ANQGSEA. For the CDR3, the DNA is TGCAGCGTTGAACAACAGGGGGCGAGGCACGAGCAGTACTTC. Its translation is CSVEQQGARHEQYF.

This clonotype was observed a few times. The genes are TRBV9 and TRBJ2-1, with 12 bases identical to TRBD2. From germline, CDR1 is SGDLS and CDR2 YYNGEE. This CDR3 has 16 amino acids. Losses at the gene ends were 4 bases for V and 5 bases for J; bases not matched to a gene: 7. CDR3 protein: CASSSRLAGVNNEQFF. For the CDR3, the DNA is TGTGCCAGCAGCTCCAGACTAGCGGGAGTAAACAATGAGCAGTTCTTC.

This clonotype has only a few counts. The V and J genes are TRBV20-1 and TRBJ2-7; TRBD1 matches 9 bases. Germline V gene lookup returns CDR1 DFQATT and CDR2 SNEGSKA (reference sequence). V lost 4 bases and J lost 6; bases outside the gene matches: 10. The CDR3 consists of 14 residues. The CDR3 DNA reads TGCAGTGCTACCGCGAGGGGACAGGGTGGCGAGCAGTACTTC. It translates to CSATARGQGGEQYF.

The chain joins TRBV14 to TRBJ2-1; no firm D call. The germline V and J ends were trimmed by 1 base and 9 bases, with 10 bases remaining between them. The germline V gene has CDR1 SGHDN and CDR2 FVKESK. CDR3 length: 13 amino acids. Here the CDR3 reads CASSQVSLGEQFF. The CDR3 DNA sequence: TGTGCCAGCAGCCAAGTATCTCTCGGTGAGCAGTTCTTC.

This clonotype occurred a few times. The rearrangement links TRBV5-4 to TRBJ2-1; possibly TRBD2 for D (5 bases). The CDR3 is 15 amino acids. V was shortened by 2 bases and J by 6 bases, with 15 bases between the two germline ends. Germline V gene data show CDR1 as SGHNT and CDR2 as YYREEE (reference sequence). The CDR3 DNA is TGTGCCAGCAGCTTCCGGTCGCTAGCCGTCAATGAGCAGTTCTTC. Residues: CASSFRSLAVNEQFF.

This chain joins TRBV7-2 and TRBJ2-3, with a tentative D call TRBD2 (5 bases). The CDR3 has 17 residues. Trimming shortened V by 3 bases and J by 1 base, and 17 bases separated the two germline ends. CDR1 is SGHTA, CDR2 FQGNSA, per germline. CDR3 protein: CASSLGRGLVGTDTQYF. The CDR3 nucleotides read TGTGCCAGCAGCTTGGGGAGAGGGTTGGTTGGCACAGATACGCAGTATTTT.

This clonotype was picked up a small number of times. The chain uses TRBV5-1 and TRBJ2-7, with D perhaps matching TRBD2 (5 bases). The V gene's germline CDR1 is SGHRS and CDR2 YFSETQ. V lost 4 bases and J lost 3, with 14 bases in between. This CDR3 spans 14 amino acids. CDR3 sequence: CASSLSGGYYEQYF. The CDR3 DNA reads as TGCGCCAGCAGCCTGAGTGGCGGGTACTACGAGCAGTACTTC.

In nucleotides, the CDR3 is TGCGCCAGCAGCCCGACCGGGACACGGGCCGGGGAGCTGTTTTTT. Protein product: CASSPTGTRAGELFF. The rearrangement links TRBV5-1 to TRBJ2-2; D perhaps matches TRBD1 (6 bases). CDR1 SGHRS and CDR2 YFSETQ come from the germline V gene. V lost 4 bases and J lost 6, with 16 bases in between. The CDR3 covers 15 residues.

This clonotype was counted a few times. The chain joins TRBV10-3 to TRBJ2-2; weak D call: TRBD2 (6 bases). Trimming cost V 6 bases and J 4 bases, with 15 bases left between them. Germline CDR1 is ENHRY and CDR2 is SYGVKD. The CDR3 has 15 amino acids. Here the CDR3 reads CAISDSTRGTGELFF. DNA of the CDR3: TGTGCCATCAGCGACTCGACTAGGGGCACCGGGGAGCTGTTTTTT.

CDR3 coding DNA: TGTGCCACCAGGACTAGATACACAGATACGCAGTATTTT. It translates to CATRTRYTDTQYF. V and J are TRBV12-3 or TRBV12-4 and TRBJ2-3; 7 bases match TRBD2. This CDR3 is 13 amino acids long. After removal of 10 bases from V and 2 bases from J, the junction contained 6 bases not matched to a gene.

This sequence joins TRBV19 and TRBJ1-2; D not resolved. This CDR3 has 13 residues. The germline gives CDR1 LNHDA, CDR2 SQIVND (reference sequence). The V gene lost 7 bases and the J gene lost 6 bases, with 15 bases spanning the gap. The CDR3 sequence is CASTNGELDGYTF. As DNA, the CDR3 is TGTGCCAGTACCAACGGGGAGTTGGATGGCTACACCTTC.

This sequence joins TRBV7-8 and TRBJ1-2, with TRBD1 matching over 10 bases. CDR1 is SGHVS and CDR2 is FQNEAQ in the germline V gene. The V segment lost 8 bases and the J segment 4 bases; nucleotides outside the gene matches: 19. This CDR3 is 18 amino acids long. The CDR3 is CASYRSLGQGHSGYGYTF. DNA of the CDR3: TGTGCCAGCTACCGTTCCCTGGGACAGGGGCATTCAGGCTATGGCTACACCTTC.

This clonotype was observed many times. The chain has TRBV28 and TRBJ2-7; possible D gene TRBD2, 6 bases. CDR3 length: 13 residues. CDR1 and CDR2 (germline): MDHEN, SYDVKM. Trimming cost V 5 bases and J 3 bases, with 11 bases left between them. CDR3 protein: CASSPGGLYEQYF. In DNA form, the CDR3 reads TGTGCCAGCAGTCCCGGAGGGCTCTACGAGCAGTACTTC.

The chain has TRBV5-1 and TRBJ2-3, with 14 bases that match TRBD2. Trimming at V came to 2 bases and at J to 4 bases, leaving 9 bases not matched to a gene. The CDR3 covers 18 residues. From germline, CDR1 is SGHRS and CDR2 YFSETQ. The CDR3 is CASSFGTSGSIIPDTQYF. The CDR3 bases are TGCGCCAGCAGCTTTGGGACTAGCGGGAGTATTATCCCAGATACGCAGTATTTT. Complete variable domain (other parts from reference TRBV5-1 and TRBJ2-3): KAGVTQTPRYLIKTRGQQVTLSCSPISGHRSVSWYQQTPGQGLQFLFEYFSETQRNKGNFPGRFSGRQFSNSRSEMNVSTLELGDSALYLCASSFGTSGSIIPDTQYFGPGTRLTVL.

V usage is TRBV12-3 or TRBV12-4 and J usage is TRBJ2-7, with 7 bases lining up with TRBD1. The junction had 7 bases not matched to a gene; V was cut back by 1 base and J by 4 bases. The CDR3 totals 15 residues. Written as DNA, the CDR3 is TGTGCCAGCAGTTTAGTGTCCAGGGGGTTGTACGAGCAGTACTTC. Translation: CASSLVSRGLYEQYF.

This clonotype appeared many times. The chain employs TRBV20-1 and TRBJ2-7; 8 bases agree with TRBD2. The CDR3 is 13 residues long. Germline assignment: CDR1 DFQATT and CDR2 SNEGSKA (reference sequence). J lost 0 bases, V lost 6 bases, and 4 bases had no gene match. The CDR3 region is CSATSATSYEQYF. CDR3 DNA: TGCAGTGCGACTAGCGCCACCTCCTACGAGCAGTACTTC.

The chain couples TRBV5-1 to TRBJ1-5, with 7 nucleotides matching TRBD1. This CDR3 region has 15 residues. V dropped 4 bases and J dropped 4; count of bases not matched to a gene: 8. The germline gives CDR1 SGHRS, CDR2 YFSETQ. CDR3 protein: CASSPSGQRNQPQHF. DNA of the CDR3: TGCGCCAGCAGCCCGTCGGGACAGCGAAATCAGCCCCAGCATTTT.

The sample holds a few counts of this clonotype. The chain couples TRBV19 to TRBJ2-6; D is uncertain. V gave up 0 bases and J gave up 4 bases, with 7 bases separating them. The germline CDR1 and CDR2 sequences are LNHDA and SQIVND (reference sequence). The CDR3 is 15 residues long. CDR3 amino acids: CASSIDPSGANVLTF. In DNA, the CDR3 is TGTGCCAGTAGTATAGACCCCTCGGGGGCCAACGTCCTGACTTTC.

The chain uses TRBV7-3 and TRBJ2-1; a weak D match, TRBD2 (5 bases). The CDR3 is 16 residues long. V lost 3 bases and J 9 bases, leaving 21 bases between the germline ends. Germline CDR1 and CDR2: SGHTA and FQGTGA. CDR3 bases: TGTGCCAGCAGCTTGAACGCTATTAGCGTGAATGGTGAGCAGTTCTTC. It codes for CASSLNAISVNGEQFF.